The source of this T cell receptor beta chain is a study of blood T cell repertoires in COVID-19. Study-wide background: Specimens from acute and convalescent COVID-19 originated in the United States, Italy and Spain. PBMCs, B-cell-depleted T cells, or T cells provided the cDNA or gDNA that made up the material.

The assay was immunoSEQ multiplex PCR, and TCRdb's table has in-frame clones only and misses some. The sample has approximately 250,000 clones, approximately 88% seen once. The CDR3 sequence is 14 residues long. Trimming shortened V by 2 bases and J by 6 bases, and 13 bases separated the two germline ends. CDR1 is SGHDT and CDR2 is YYEEEE in the germline V gene. Sample: PBMCs or T cells enriched from blood (not recorded which). This sequence joins TRBV5-6 and TRBJ2-3; tentative D call: TRBD2 (6 bases). The receptor was derived from a woman in her thirties or forties with acute COVID-19. CDR3 coding DNA: TGTGCCAGCAGCTTATCGGGAGTAGCTGATACGCAGTATTTT. Translating it yields CASSLSGVADTQYF.